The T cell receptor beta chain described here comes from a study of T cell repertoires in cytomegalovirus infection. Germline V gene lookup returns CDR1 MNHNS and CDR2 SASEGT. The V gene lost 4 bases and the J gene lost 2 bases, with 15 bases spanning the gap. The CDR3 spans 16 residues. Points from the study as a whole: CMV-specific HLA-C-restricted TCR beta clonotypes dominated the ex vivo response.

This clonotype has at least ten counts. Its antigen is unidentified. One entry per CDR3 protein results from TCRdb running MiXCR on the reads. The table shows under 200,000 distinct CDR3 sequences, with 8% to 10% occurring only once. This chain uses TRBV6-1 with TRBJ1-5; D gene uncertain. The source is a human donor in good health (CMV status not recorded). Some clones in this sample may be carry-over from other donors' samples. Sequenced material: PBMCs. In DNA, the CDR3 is TGTGCCAGCAGTGGATACAGTATAGTGGGCAATCAGCCCCAGCATTTT. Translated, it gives CASSGYSIVGNQPQHF.